These 9 T cell receptor beta chains share one sample of origin, sequenced in a study of CD8 T cells in ankylosing spondylitis. Study-wide results and caveats: It appeared that ankylosing spondylitis blood was characterized by a TCR beta motif of several highly homologous variants.

TCRdb analysed the 5' RACE reads with MiXCR anew, one entry per CDR3 protein. The table has about 540,000 distinct CDR3 sequences, roughly an eighth seen once. No antigens are known for them. The sample consisted of blood, either unsorted or a sorted T cell fraction (not recorded which). Receptors originate from a male donor with ankylosing spondylitis.

Worth noting for this clonotype: With a much larger clone just one base away, this may be a read error. The chain is built from TRBV2 and TRBJ2-5; D remains ambiguous. CDR3 length equals 11 residues. Trimming took 2 bases from V and 5 from J, leaving 3 bases between them. Per the germline V gene, CDR1 is SNHLY and CDR2 is FYNNEI. CDR3 in amino acids: CASSEHETQYF. As DNA, the CDR3 is TGTGCCAGCAGTGAACATGAGACCCAGTACTTC.

This clonotype was seen ten or more times. Here the CDR3 DNA reads TGCAGTGCTAGATGGGGGATTGAGGGGGAGCTGTTTTTT. Its protein product is CSARWGIEGELFF. This chain links TRBV20-1 with TRBJ2-2; D tentatively reads TRBD1 or TRBD2 (5 bases each). V shed 2 bases and J shed 8 bases, with 12 bases lying between them. Germline V gene lookup returns CDR1 DFQATT and CDR2 SNEGSKA (reference sequence). This CDR3 contains 13 residues.

This chain links TRBV6-1 with TRBJ1-5; D ambiguous. This CDR3 is 13 amino acids long. Germline CDR1 reads MNHNS; CDR2 reads SASEGT. The V end lost 10 bases, the J end lost 0 bases, and 10 bases lay between the germline ends. The CDR3 sequence is CATLGSSNQPQHF. Here the CDR3 DNA reads TGTGCCACTCTAGGGAGTAGCAATCAGCCCCAGCATTTT.

The V and J genes are TRBV20-1 and TRBJ2-2; D gene uncertain. The V gene's germline CDR1 is DFQATT and CDR2 SNEGSKA (reference sequence). This CDR3 is built from 13 residues. V lost 5 bases and J 6 bases, leaving 13 bases between the germline ends. CDR3 sequence reads: CSALRVLPGELFF. In DNA, the CDR3 is TGCAGTGCTTTACGGGTTCTCCCCGGGGAGCTGTTTTTT.

This clonotype was observed a few times. The V call is TRBV12-3 or TRBV12-4, the J call TRBJ1-1, with D unresolved. The V end lost 6 bases, the J end lost 0 bases, and 17 bases lay between the germline ends. This CDR3 is 16 amino acids long. CDR3 amino acids: CASRREGSLLNTEAFF. In DNA, the CDR3 is TGTGCCAGCAGGCGGGAGGGCTCCCTTTTGAACACTGAAGCTTTCTTT.

The rearrangement uses TRBV2 and TRBJ2-3; D perhaps matches TRBD2 (7 bases). The germline V gene encodes CDR1 SNHLY and CDR2 FYNNEI. This CDR3 region has 14 residues. The V end lost 6 bases, the J end lost 3 bases, and 13 bases lay between the germline ends. The CDR3 sequence: CASRGAGETDTQYF. The CDR3 DNA reads TGTGCCAGCAGGGGGGCGGGAGAAACAGATACGCAGTATTTT.

The chain joins TRBV3-1 to TRBJ2-3; D perhaps matches TRBD2 (5 bases). Germline V CDR1 and CDR2: LGHDT, YNNKEL (reference sequence). The CDR3 is 14 amino acids. The germline V and J ends were trimmed by 3 bases and 5 bases, with 12 bases remaining between them. The CDR3 loop reads CASSQLLVQDTQYF. CDR3 nucleotides: TGTGCCAGCAGCCAGCTACTAGTTCAAGATACGCAGTATTTT.

This clonotype has at least ten counts. This chain connects TRBV5-1 to TRBJ1-1; maybe TRBD1 (5 bases). Looked up from germline, CDR1 is SGHRS and CDR2 is YFSETQ. Trimming left V 0 bases short and J 2 bases short, with 8 bases between. The CDR3 runs to 14 residues. The CDR3 nucleotides are TGCGCCAGCAGCTTGGAGGGGTCTAACACTGAAGCTTTCTTT. Translation: CASSLEGSNTEAFF.

The gene calls are TRBV2 and TRBJ2-3; tentatively, D is TRBD2 (5 bases). CDR1 is SNHLY and CDR2 is FYNNEI in the germline V gene. The CDR3 spans 16 residues. V gave up 9 bases and J gave up 0 bases, with 19 bases separating them. CDR3 coding DNA: TGTGCCAGTACGAGGATAGGGAGTTTAAGCACAGATACGCAGTATTTT. It translates to CASTRIGSLSTDTQYF.